The sequence of this T cell receptor beta chain was determined in a study of blood T cell repertoires in COVID-19. Looking at the study overall: T cells, B-cell-depleted T cells, or PBMCs provided the cDNA or gDNA that served as material.

The germline V gene encodes CDR1 MNHEY and CDR2 SVGAGI. The V gene lost 7 bases and the J gene lost 12 bases, with 12 bases spanning the gap. CDR3 length: 11 residues. TCRdb's copy holds only in-frame clones and misses some; the assay was immunoSEQ multiplex PCR. The sample gives about 210,000 clones, 92% of which show up once; more than 0.95% is in the top ten. This chain links TRBV6-5 with TRBJ1-4; D call uncertain. The sequenced material came from peripheral blood. This clonotype originated in a man aged 25-45 years with acute or convalescent COVID-19. CDR3 coding DNA: TGTGCCAGCAAGACGGGTCGGCAACTGTTTTTT. Its protein product is CASKTGRQLFF.